The 3 T cell receptor beta chains below come from one sample, sequenced in a study of blood T cell repertoires in COVID-19 (dated by TCRdb to about 2020). Receptor libraries were prepared by the immunoSEQ multiplex PCR assay. TCRdb retrieved this table from immuneACCESS and kept in-frame rearrangements only. Not all clones are present; in checked studies, unresolved V genes account for under half, and no reason is known for the remainder. The sample table contains roughly 150,000 clones; only one count was recorded for approximately 85% of them. The ten top clones hold about 6.9% of the sample. Sequencing input: peripheral blood. These receptors were collected from a man older than 75 with COVID-19, enrolled during active disease.

The chain uses TRBV20-1 and TRBJ2-3; 7 nucleotides line up with TRBD2. This CDR3 is 11 amino acids long. Germline V gives CDR1 DFQATT, CDR2 SNEGSKA (reference sequence). J lost 6 bases, V lost 6 bases, and 3 bases had no gene match. CDR3 nucleotides: TGCAGTGCCGGGCGGGGGGATACGCAGTATTTT. Translated: CSAGRGDTQYF.

The chain links TRBV25-1 to TRBJ1-1; 9 nucleotides match TRBD1. Germline CDR1 reads MGHDK; CDR2 reads SYGVNS. The CDR3 has 14 residues. The CDR3 nucleotides are TGTATCCTACTCCTCACAGGGGGCAACACTGAAGCTTTCTTT. This translates into CILLLTGGNTEAFF.

V gene TRBV6-1 combines with J gene TRBJ2-1; the D gene is possibly TRBD2 (6 bases). The CDR3 extends over 13 amino acids. V lost 1 base, J lost 9 bases, and 10 bases lay in between. CDR1 and CDR2 from the germline V gene are MNHNS and SASEGT. The CDR3 reads CASSEVRGGEQFF. The CDR3 DNA is TGTGCCAGCAGTGAAGTTCGGGGAGGTGAGCAGTTCTTC.